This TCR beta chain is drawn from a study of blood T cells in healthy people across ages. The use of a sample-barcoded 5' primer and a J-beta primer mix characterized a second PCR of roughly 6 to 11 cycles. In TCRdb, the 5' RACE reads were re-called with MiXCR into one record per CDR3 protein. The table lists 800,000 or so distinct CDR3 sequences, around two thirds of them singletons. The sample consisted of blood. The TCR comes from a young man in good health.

Written as DNA, the CDR3 is TGCAGTGCTAGCGGGAATTCCTACGAGCAGTACTTC. It is translated as CSASGNSYEQYF. The chain combines TRBV20-1 with TRBJ2-7; tentatively, D is TRBD2 (5 bases). Per the germline V gene, CDR1 is DFQATT and CDR2 is SNEGSKA (reference sequence). V was pared by 3 bases and J by 1 base, with 7 bases between. The CDR3 extends over 12 amino acids.